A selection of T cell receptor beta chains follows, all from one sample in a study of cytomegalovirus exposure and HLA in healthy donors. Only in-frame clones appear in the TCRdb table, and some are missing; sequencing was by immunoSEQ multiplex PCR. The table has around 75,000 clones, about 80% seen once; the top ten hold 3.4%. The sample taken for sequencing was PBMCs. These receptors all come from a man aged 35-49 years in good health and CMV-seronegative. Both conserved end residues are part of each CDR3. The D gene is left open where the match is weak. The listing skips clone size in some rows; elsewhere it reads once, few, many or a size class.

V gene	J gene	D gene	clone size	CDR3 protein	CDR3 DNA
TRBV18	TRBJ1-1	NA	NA	CASSPPWGFVREDTEAFF	TGTGCCAGCTCACCACCTTGGGGGTTCGTCCGGGAGGACACTGAAGCTTTCTTT
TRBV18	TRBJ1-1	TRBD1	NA	CASSPGTGGVLVEAFF	TGTGCCAGCTCACCAGGGACAGGGGGCGTTTTGGTTGAAGCTTTCTTT
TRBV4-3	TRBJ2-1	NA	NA	CASSQDWQGTYNEQFF	TGCGCCAGCAGCCAAGATTGGCAGGGTACCTACAATGAGCAGTTCTTC
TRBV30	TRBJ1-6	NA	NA	CAWGTGASFLSPLHF	TGTGCCTGGGGCACTGGAGCTTCCTTTCTTTCACCCCTCCACTTT
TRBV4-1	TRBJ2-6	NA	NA	CASSQVLGGAGANVLTF	TGCGCCAGCAGCCAAGTGTTAGGGGGGGCTGGGGCCAACGTCCTGACTTTC
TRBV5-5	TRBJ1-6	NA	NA	CASSPGSNSPLHF	TGTGCCAGCAGCCCCGGGAGTAATTCACCCCTCCACTTT
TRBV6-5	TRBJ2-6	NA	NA	CASSPGSGANVLTF	TGTGCCAGCAGCCCGGGCTCTGGGGCCAACGTCCTGACTTTC
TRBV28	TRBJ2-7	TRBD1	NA	CASTTPGTASYEQYF	TGTGCCAGTACCACACCCGGGACAGCATCCTACGAGCAGTACTTC
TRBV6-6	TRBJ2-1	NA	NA	CASSPYRTHYNEQFF	TGTGCCAGCAGCCCATACCGGACACACTACAATGAGCAGTTCTTC
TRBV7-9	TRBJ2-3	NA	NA	CASSLAESTGTQYF	TGTGCCAGCAGCTTAGCGGAGTCGACAGGTACGCAGTATTTT
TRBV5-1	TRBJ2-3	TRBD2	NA	CASSMTSGGTSTDTQYF	TGCGCCAGCAGCATGACTAGCGGGGGCACTAGCACAGATACGCAGTATTTT
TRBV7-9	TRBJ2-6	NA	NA	CASSPLSGANVLTF	TGTGCCAGCAGCCCCCTTTCTGGGGCCAACGTCCTGACTTTC
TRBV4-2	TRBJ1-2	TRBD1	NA	CASSQADRGDYGYTF	TGTGCCAGCAGCCAGGCCGACAGGGGGGACTATGGCTACACCTTC
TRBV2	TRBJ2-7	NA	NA	CASSERDYEQYF	TGTGCCAGCAGTGAACGGGATTACGAGCAGTACTTC
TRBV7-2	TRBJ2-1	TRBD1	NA	CASSYRDRGLF	TGTGCCAGCAGCTACCGGGACAGGGGCCTCTTC
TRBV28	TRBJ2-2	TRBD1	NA	CASSFPGQAESAGELFF	TGTGCCAGCAGTTTCCCGGGACAGGCCGAGTCCGCCGGGGAGCTGTTTTTT
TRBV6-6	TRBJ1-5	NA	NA	CASSSSQGIQPQHF	TGTGCCAGCAGTAGTTCTCAGGGGATCCAGCCCCAGCATTTT
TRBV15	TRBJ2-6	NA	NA	CATSRDVGAGANVLTF	TGTGCCACCAGCAGAGATGTAGGAGCGGGGGCCAACGTCCTGACTTTC
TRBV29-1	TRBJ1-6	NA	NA	CSVEDSGPNSPLHF	TGCAGCGTTGAAGATTCAGGCCCCAATTCACCCCTCCACTTT
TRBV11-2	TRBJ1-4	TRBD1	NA	CASTRTGEDEKLFF	TGTGCCAGCACACGGACAGGGGAGGATGAAAAACTGTTTTTT
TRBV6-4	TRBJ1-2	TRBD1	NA	CASSDRGQGYGYTF	TGTGCCAGCAGTGACAGGGGACAGGGGTATGGCTACACCTTC
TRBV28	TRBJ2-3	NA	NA	CASNNLGLFLDTQYF	TGTGCCAGCAATAACCTAGGACTCTTTTTAGATACGCAGTATTTT
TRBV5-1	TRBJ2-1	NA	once	CASSSPGAGYNEQFF	TGCGCCAGCAGCAGCCCCGGCGCAGGCTACAATGAGCAGTTCTTC
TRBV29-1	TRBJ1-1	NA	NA	CSPSTPGTEAFF	TGCAGCCCTTCAACTCCGGGCACTGAAGCTTTCTTT
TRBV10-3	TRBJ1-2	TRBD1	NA	CAINAGTGGRGYTF	TGTGCCATCAACGCCGGGACAGGGGGGAGAGGCTACACCTTC
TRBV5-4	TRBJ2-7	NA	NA	CASSEGGGAISYEQYF	TGTGCCAGCAGCGAAGGGGGCGGGGCGATCTCCTACGAGCAGTACTTC
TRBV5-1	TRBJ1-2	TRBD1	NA	CASSLGDSAGYTF	TGCGCCAGCAGCTTGGGGGACAGCGCTGGCTACACCTTC
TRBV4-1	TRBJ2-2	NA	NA	CASSQPFLAPYTGELFF	TGCGCCAGCAGCCAACCGTTTCTCGCGCCGTACACCGGGGAGCTGTTTTTT
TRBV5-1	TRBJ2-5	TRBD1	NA	CASSLRTPGQETQYF	TGCGCCAGCAGCCTCCGGACGCCGGGACAGGAGACCCAGTACTTC
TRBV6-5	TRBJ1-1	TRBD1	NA	CASSYSTGGTEAFF	TGTGCCAGCAGTTACTCGACAGGGGGGACTGAAGCTTTCTTT
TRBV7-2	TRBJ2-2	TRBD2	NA	CASGPGGANTGELFF	TGTGCCAGCGGACCCGGGGGGGCTAACACCGGGGAGCTGTTTTTT